This TCR beta chain was observed in a study of OX40 agonist ivuxolimab in advanced cancers. Study findings and constraints: CD8+ T cells averaged more expanded clones than CD4+.

TCRdb's copy holds only in-frame clones and misses some; the assay was immunoSEQ multiplex PCR. The data contain tens of thousands of clones, roughly nine tenths of them singletons. Germline CDR1 is MGHDK and CDR2 is SYGVNS. V lost 10 bases and J 0 bases, leaving 18 bases between the germline ends. The CDR3 consists of 15 residues. As regards this clone: Its antigen is currently unknown.

The sequencing here drew on CD4+ or CD8+ T cells sorted from blood, taken in a trial of the OX40 agonist ivuxolimab. The receptor's source is an adult with an advanced solid tumor such as melanoma, head and neck, liver or kidney cancer. This chain uses TRBV25-1 with TRBJ1-1, with D possibly matching TRBD1 (5 bases). The DNA for the CDR3 is TGTGCCACCAAAAGGCCGGGGGTAATGAACACTGAAGCTTTCTTT. The encoded protein is CATKRPGVMNTEAFF.